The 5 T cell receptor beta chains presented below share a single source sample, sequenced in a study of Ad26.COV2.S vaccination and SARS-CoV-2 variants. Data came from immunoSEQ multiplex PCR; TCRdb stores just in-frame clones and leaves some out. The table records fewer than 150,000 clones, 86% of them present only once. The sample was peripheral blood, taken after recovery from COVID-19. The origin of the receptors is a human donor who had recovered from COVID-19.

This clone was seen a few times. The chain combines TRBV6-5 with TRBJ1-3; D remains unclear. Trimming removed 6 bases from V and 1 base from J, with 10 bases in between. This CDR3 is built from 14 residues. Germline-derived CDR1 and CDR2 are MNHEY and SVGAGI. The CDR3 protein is CASRSHLSGNTIYF. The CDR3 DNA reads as TGTGCCAGCAGATCGCACTTGTCTGGAAACACCATATATTTT.

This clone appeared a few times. Here the CDR3 reads CSVVASFHEQFF. CDR3 coding DNA: TGCAGCGTTGTGGCCTCGTTCCATGAGCAGTTCTTC. J is TRBJ2-1 and V is TRBV29-1; D uncertain. The CDR3 totals 12 residues. From germline, CDR1 is SQVTM and CDR2 ANQGSEA. Trimming removed 4 bases from V and 8 bases from J, with 12 bases in between.

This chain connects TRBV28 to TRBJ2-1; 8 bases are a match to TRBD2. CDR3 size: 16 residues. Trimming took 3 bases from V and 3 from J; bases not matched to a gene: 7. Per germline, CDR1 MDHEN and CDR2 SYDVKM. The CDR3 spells CASSFSSAGGYNEQFF. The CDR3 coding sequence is TGTGCCAGCAGTTTCTCTTCCGCGGGGGGCTACAATGAGCAGTTCTTC.

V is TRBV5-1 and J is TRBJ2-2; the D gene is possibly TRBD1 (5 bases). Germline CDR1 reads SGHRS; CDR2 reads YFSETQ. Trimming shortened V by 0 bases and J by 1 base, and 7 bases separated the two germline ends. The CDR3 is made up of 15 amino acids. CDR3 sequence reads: CASSLEGLNTGELFF. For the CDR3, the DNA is TGCGCCAGCAGCTTGGAGGGGCTGAACACCGGGGAGCTGTTTTTT.

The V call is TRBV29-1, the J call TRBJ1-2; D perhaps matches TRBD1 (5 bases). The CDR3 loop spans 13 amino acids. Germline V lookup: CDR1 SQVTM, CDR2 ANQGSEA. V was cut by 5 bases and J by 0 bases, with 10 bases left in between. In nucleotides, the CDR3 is TGCAGCGTTTGGGACGGCGCTAACTATGGCTACACCTTC. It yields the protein CSVWDGANYGYTF.